This T cell receptor (beta chain) derives from a study of response to subunit inactivated influenza vaccine. Germline loops: CDR1 ENHRY, CDR2 SYGVKD. The CDR3 runs to 14 residues. V dropped 11 bases and J dropped 5; count of bases not matched to a gene: 9. TCRdb fed the RT-PCR reads into MiXCR, producing one record per CDR3 protein. The profile shows about 700,000 distinct CDR3 sequences, roughly 15% of them singletons. Overall study results and limits: It was the authors' suggestion that each seasonal influenza vaccination recruits few new T cells.

This clonotype was picked up a small number of times. Its antigen is still unknown. V gene TRBV10-3 combines with J gene TRBJ2-5, with 12 bases matching TRBD1. Sequences were derived from PBMCs from blood, sampled approximately 15 days before vaccination. The receptor was isolated from a man aged 45 to 65 who received an inactivated influenza vaccine. The CDR3 DNA sequence: TGTGCCGCCAGCCGGGACAGGGGGCCGGAGACCCAGTACTTC. As protein: CAASRDRGPETQYF.